This is a list of T cell receptor beta chains from one sample in a study of human T cells and chemical hapten exposure. TCRdb independently ran MiXCR on the 5' RACE reads; one entry per CDR3 protein. The sample holds over 95,000 distinct CDR3 sequences, approximately 20% seen once. These receptors originate from a human donor in good health. Both conserved end residues are part of each CDR3. The order of the fields is V gene, J gene, clone size, D gene, CDR3 DNA, CDR3 protein. D genes are given only for firm matches. Only part of the rows carry a size: once, few, many, or a class if the clone is expanded.

>TRBV24-1|TRBJ2-1|.|TRBD2
TGTGCCACCAGTTCGGGACTAGCGGTATACAATGAGCAGTTCTTC
CATSSGLAVYNEQFF
>TRBV20-1|TRBJ1-1|.|.
TGCAGTGCTAGGTCGATGGGGGGTCCCACTGAAGCTTTCTTT
CSARSMGGPTEAFF
>TRBV7-9|TRBJ1-2|few|.
TGTGCCAGCAGGTTAGCAGAGGACTACACCTTC
CASRLAEDYTF
>TRBV11-2|TRBJ1-2|few|.
TGTGCCAGCAGCTTAAACCCCGACAGGAACTATGGCTACACCTTC
CASSLNPDRNYGYTF
>TRBV28|TRBJ2-7|.|TRBD1
TGTGCCAGCAGTTTAAGACAGGGGGCCCACGAGCAGTACTTC
CASSLRQGAHEQYF
>TRBV6-5|TRBJ1-6|.|TRBD1
TGTGCCAGCACCCGGACAGGGGGAAATTCACCCCTCCACTTT
CASTRTGGNSPLHF
>TRBV27|TRBJ2-1|.|TRBD2
TGTGCCAGCAGTTTAACCCCGGGACTAGCGGGGGGAAGCTCCTACAATGAGCAGTTCTTC
CASSLTPGLAGGSSYNEQFF
>TRBV12-3/TRBV12-4|TRBJ2-1|.|.
TGTGCCAAAGAGGGGGGAAACAATGAGCAGTTCTTC
CAKEGGNNEQFF
>TRBV20-1|TRBJ2-1|.|TRBD2
TGCAGTGCTATATCGACTAGCGGAAGCTCCTACAATGAGCAGTTCTTC
CSAISTSGSSYNEQFF
>TRBV4-1|TRBJ1-1|.|.
TGCGCCAGCAGCCAGATGGGGGACACTGAAGCTTTCTTT
CASSQMGDTEAFF
>TRBV5-1|TRBJ2-3|few|.
TGCGCCAGCAGCTTGGCGGGCCGCACAGATACGCAGTATTTT
CASSLAGRTDTQYF
>TRBV20-1|TRBJ2-4|few|TRBD2
TGCAGTTCTGAACGGGCTAGCGGCAAAAACATTCAGTACTTC
CSSERASGKNIQYF
>TRBV20-1|TRBJ1-5|.|.
TGCAGTGCGCAGCGGCACAGGGACGTCAATCAGCCCCAGCATTTT
CSAQRHRDVNQPQHF
>TRBV7-2|TRBJ2-1|.|TRBD2
TGTGCCAGCAGTCGACTAGCGGGAGGGTTGGGGACCTCCTACAATGAGCAGTTCTTC
CASSRLAGGLGTSYNEQFF
>TRBV10-3|TRBJ2-3|.|.
TGTGCCATCAGTGGCTCAGGCCACACAGATACGCAGTATTTT
CAISGSGHTDTQYF
>TRBV28|TRBJ2-1|.|.
TGTGCCAGCAGTTACTCGGGCCGCCCCACCTACAATGAGCAGTTCTTC
CASSYSGRPTYNEQFF
>TRBV6-5|TRBJ1-2|.|.
TGTGCCAGCAGTTCGGGTGCGGGACAAGTCTATGGCTACACCTTC
CASSSGAGQVYGYTF
>TRBV20-1|TRBJ1-2|few|.
TGCAGTGCTCTCGCCTATGGCTACACCTTC
CSALAYGYTF
>TRBV10-3|TRBJ1-1|few|.
TGTGCCATCAGTGAACGGGTCGGGGGCACTGAAGCTTTCTTT
CAISERVGGTEAFF
>TRBV13|TRBJ2-6|few|TRBD1
TGTGCCAGCAGCTACGGGGACAGCGGCTCTGGGGCCAACGTCCTGACTTTC
CASSYGDSGSGANVLTF
>TRBV3-1|TRBJ2-1|.|.
TGTGCCAGCAGCCAAGAAGGGAGCGAGGGTAATGAGCAGTTCTTC
CASSQEGSEGNEQFF
>TRBV20-1|TRBJ1-6|few|.
TGCAGTGCTTTAGGGTTGGTGGGTAATTCACCCCTCCACTTT
CSALGLVGNSPLHF
>TRBV9|TRBJ1-2|few|TRBD1
TGTGCCAGCAGCGTATGGGGACAGGCGACCTATGGCTACACCTTC
CASSVWGQATYGYTF
>TRBV11-2|TRBJ2-3|few|.
TGTGCCAGCAGCTTAGTTGGGCCGGATACGCAGTATTTT
CASSLVGPDTQYF
>TRBV27|TRBJ2-3|few|TRBD2
TGTGCCAGCATTGGAAGCGGGAGCGGGACAGATACGCAGTATTTT
CASIGSGSGTDTQYF
>TRBV20-1|TRBJ2-1|few|TRBD2
TGCAGTGCTAGCCGGACTAGCTCCTACAATGAGCAGTTCTTC
CSASRTSSYNEQFF
>TRBV12-3/TRBV12-4|TRBJ2-2|few|.
TGTGCCAGCTACTCCGGGGAGCTGTTTTTT
CASYSGELFF
>TRBV6-5|TRBJ2-1|many|TRBD2
TGTGCCAGCAGTTACCAGCGGGAGGGCTACAATGAGCAGTTCTTC
CASSYQREGYNEQFF
>TRBV28|TRBJ2-1|few|.
TGTGCCAGCAGACTTGGACAGGGAGGGGGGCAGTTCTTC
CASRLGQGGGQFF
>TRBV19|TRBJ2-1|many|.
TGTGCCAGTATAAACGAATTCTTC
CASINEFF
>TRBV14|TRBJ1-2|few|TRBD1
TGTGCCAGCAGCGAAGTGGACGGGACAGGGGACTATGGCTACACCTTC
CASSEVDGTGDYGYTF
>TRBV7-9|TRBJ1-4|.|.
TGTGCCAGCAGCTTAGGTGTGGGGAAGGAAAAACTGTTTTTT
CASSLGVGKEKLFF
>TRBV28|TRBJ2-4|few|.
TGTGCCAGCAGGGCCAGGGGCGCCAAAAACATTCAGTACTTC
CASRARGAKNIQYF
>TRBV27|TRBJ2-3|.|TRBD2
TGTGCCAGCAGTTTATCGAGGACTAGCGGGAAGACAGATACGCAGTATTTT
CASSLSRTSGKTDTQYF
>TRBV6-6|TRBJ2-1|.|TRBD2
TGTGCCAGCAAGGAAATCCCTAGCGGGAACCCCAATGAGCAGTTCTTC
CASKEIPSGNPNEQFF
>TRBV10-3|TRBJ2-1|few|.
TGTGCCATCAGTGGTTCGGAGGGCAATGAGCAGTTCTTC
CAISGSEGNEQFF
>TRBV12-3/TRBV12-4|TRBJ2-5|few|.
TGTGCCAGCAGTCTAGATAGGGGGGGAGAGACCCAGTACTTC
CASSLDRGGETQYF
>TRBV18|TRBJ2-3|.|.
TGTGCCAGCTCACCCGACGGCGCGGTAGATACGCAGTATTTT
CASSPDGAVDTQYF
>TRBV15|TRBJ2-2|.|TRBD2
TGTGCCACCAGACAGGGCGGGGGGACCGGGGAGCTGTTTTTT
CATRQGGGTGELFF
>TRBV6-5|TRBJ2-3|.|.
TGTGCCAGCAGTTACTCGATACAGGGGGCCAGACTAGCGGCAACAGATACGCAGTATTTT
CASSYSIQGARLAATDTQYF
>TRBV12-3/TRBV12-4|TRBJ1-5|once|.
TGTGCCAGCAGCCTGGGGGCAGGACCCCAGCATTTT
CASSLGAGPQHF
>TRBV4-2|TRBJ1-2|few|.
TGTGCCAGCAGCCCCCGAGCAGGGCCTAACTATGGCTACACCTTC
CASSPRAGPNYGYTF
>TRBV6-1|TRBJ1-1|.|TRBD1
TGTGCCAGCAGAGCCACAGGGGGGTACACTGAAGCTTTCTTT
CASRATGGYTEAFF
>TRBV6-6|TRBJ2-7|few|.
TGTGCCAGCAGCCCCATAAAGGGGCCCGGCTACGAGCAGTACTTC
CASSPIKGPGYEQYF
>TRBV30|TRBJ2-1|few|TRBD2
TGTGCCTGGAGTCGACTAGCGGGAGGAAATGAGCAGTTCTTC
CAWSRLAGGNEQFF
>TRBV6-2/TRBV6-3|TRBJ1-5|few|.
TGTGCCAGCAGCCGGAATGTTCAGGGCAGCAATCAGCCCCAGCATTTT
CASSRNVQGSNQPQHF